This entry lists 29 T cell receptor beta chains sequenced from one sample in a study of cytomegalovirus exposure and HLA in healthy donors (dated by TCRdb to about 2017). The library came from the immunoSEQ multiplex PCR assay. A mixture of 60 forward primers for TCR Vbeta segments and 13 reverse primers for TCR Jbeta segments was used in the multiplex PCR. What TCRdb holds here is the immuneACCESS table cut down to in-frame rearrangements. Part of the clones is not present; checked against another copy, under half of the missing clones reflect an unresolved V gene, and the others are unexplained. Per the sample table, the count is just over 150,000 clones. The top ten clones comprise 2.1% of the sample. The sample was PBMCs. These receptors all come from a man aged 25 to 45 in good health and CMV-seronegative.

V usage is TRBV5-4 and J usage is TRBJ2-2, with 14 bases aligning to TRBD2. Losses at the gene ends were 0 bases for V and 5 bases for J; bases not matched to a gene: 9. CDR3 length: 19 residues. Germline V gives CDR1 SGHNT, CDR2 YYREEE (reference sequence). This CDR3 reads CASSLGLAGGPGGTGELFF. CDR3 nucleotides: TGTGCCAGCAGCTTGGGACTAGCGGGAGGGCCGGGGGGGACCGGGGAGCTGTTTTTT.

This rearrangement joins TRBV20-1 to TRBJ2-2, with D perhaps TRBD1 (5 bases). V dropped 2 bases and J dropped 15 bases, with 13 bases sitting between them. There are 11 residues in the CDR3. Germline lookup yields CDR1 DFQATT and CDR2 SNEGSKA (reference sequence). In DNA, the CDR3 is TGCAGTGCTAGACTGGCAGGGTCGGTGTTTTTT. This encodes CSARLAGSVFF.

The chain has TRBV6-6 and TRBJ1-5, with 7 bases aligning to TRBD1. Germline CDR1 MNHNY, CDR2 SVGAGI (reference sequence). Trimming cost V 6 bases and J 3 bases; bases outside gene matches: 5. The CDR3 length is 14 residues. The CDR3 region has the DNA TGTGCCAGCAGAAGGACAGGAGACAATCAGCCCCAGCATTTT. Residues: CASRRTGDNQPQHF.

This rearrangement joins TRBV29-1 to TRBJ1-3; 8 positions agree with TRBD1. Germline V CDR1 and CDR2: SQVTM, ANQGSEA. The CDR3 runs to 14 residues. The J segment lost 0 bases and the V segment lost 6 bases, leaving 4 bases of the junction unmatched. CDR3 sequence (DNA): TGCAGCGTGGCAGGGGGCTACTCTGGAAACACCATATATTTT. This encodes CSVAGGYSGNTIYF.

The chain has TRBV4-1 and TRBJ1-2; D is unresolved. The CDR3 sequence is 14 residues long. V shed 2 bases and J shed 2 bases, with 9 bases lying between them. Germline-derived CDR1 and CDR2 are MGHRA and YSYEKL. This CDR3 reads CASSQSELNYGYTF. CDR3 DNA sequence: TGCGCCAGCAGCCAATCGGAGTTGAACTATGGCTACACCTTC.

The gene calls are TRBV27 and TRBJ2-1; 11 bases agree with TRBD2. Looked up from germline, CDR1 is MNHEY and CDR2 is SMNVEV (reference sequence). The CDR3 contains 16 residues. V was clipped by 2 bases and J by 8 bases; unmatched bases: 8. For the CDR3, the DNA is TGTGCCAGCAGTTTACTAGCGGGAGGAGGTATCTATGAGCAGTTCTTC. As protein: CASSLLAGGGIYEQFF.

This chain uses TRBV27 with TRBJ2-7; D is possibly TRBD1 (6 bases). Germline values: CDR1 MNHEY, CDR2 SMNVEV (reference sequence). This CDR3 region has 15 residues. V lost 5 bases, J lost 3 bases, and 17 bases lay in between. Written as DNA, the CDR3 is TGTGCCAGCAGTACCCAGAAGCAGGGGCTCTACGAGCAGTACTTC. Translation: CASSTQKQGLYEQYF.

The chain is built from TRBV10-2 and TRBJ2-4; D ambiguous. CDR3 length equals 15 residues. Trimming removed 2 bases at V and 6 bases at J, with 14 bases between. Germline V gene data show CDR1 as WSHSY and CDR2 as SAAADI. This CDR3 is CASSELLVAANIQYF. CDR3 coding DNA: TGCGCCAGCAGTGAGCTCCTAGTTGCTGCAAACATTCAGTACTTC.

CDR3 nucleotide sequence: TGTGCCAGCAGTGCCCAAATCAGGATTACTGAAGCTTTCTTT. Translation gives CASSAQIRITEAFF. J is TRBJ1-1 and V is TRBV2; no definite D call. The CDR3 consists of 14 residues. CDR1 is SNHLY, CDR2 FYNNEI, per germline. V was clipped by 4 bases and J by 5 bases, with 14 bases between them.

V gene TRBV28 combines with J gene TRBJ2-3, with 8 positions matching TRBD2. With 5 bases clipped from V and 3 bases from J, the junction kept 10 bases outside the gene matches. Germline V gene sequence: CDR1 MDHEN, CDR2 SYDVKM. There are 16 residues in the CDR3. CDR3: CASSTSGKRGTDTQYF. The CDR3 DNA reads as TGTGCCAGCAGTACTAGCGGAAAACGGGGTACAGATACGCAGTATTTT.

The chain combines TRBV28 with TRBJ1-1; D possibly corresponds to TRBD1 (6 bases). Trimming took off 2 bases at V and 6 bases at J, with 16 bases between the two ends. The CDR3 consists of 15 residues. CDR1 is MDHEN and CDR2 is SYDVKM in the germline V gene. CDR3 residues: CASSLGSEGVAEAFF. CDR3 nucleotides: TGTGCCAGCAGTTTAGGCTCTGAGGGGGTCGCTGAAGCTTTCTTT.

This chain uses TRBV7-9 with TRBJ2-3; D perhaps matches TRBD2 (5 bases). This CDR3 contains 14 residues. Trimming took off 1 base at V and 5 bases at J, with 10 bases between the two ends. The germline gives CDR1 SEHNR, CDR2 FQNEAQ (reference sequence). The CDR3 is CASSLVLEGDTQYF. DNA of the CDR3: TGTGCCAGCAGCTTAGTTTTAGAGGGAGATACGCAGTATTTT. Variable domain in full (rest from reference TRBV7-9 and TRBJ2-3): DTGVSQNPRHKITKRGQNVTFRCDPISEHNRLYWYRQTLGQGPEFLTYFQNEAQLEKSRLLSDRFSAERPKGSFSTLEIQRTEQGDSAMYLCASSLVLEGDTQYFGPGTRLTVL.

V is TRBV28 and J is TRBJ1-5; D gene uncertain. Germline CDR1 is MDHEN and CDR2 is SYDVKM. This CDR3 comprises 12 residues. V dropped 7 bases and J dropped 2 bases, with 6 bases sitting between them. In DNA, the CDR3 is TGTGCCAGCATAGGAGGCAATCAGCCCCAGCATTTT. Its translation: CASIGGNQPQHF. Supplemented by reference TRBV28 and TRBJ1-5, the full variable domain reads DVKVTQSSRYLVKRTGEKVFLECVQDMDHENMFWYRQDPGLGLRLIYFSYDVKMKEKGDIPEGYSVSREKKERFSLILESASTNQTSMYLCASIGGNQPQHFGDGTRLSIL.

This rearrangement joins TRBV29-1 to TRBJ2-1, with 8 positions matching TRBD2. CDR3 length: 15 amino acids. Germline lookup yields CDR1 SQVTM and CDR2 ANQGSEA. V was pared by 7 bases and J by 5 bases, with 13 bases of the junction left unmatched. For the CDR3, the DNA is TGCAGCGCCGAAGGGCCAGCGGGAGAGGACAATGAGCAGTTCTTC. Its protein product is CSAEGPAGEDNEQFF.

CDR3 in amino acids: CASSFQGLYSNQPQHF. CDR3 nucleotide sequence: TGTGCCAGCAGCTTTCAGGGACTGTATAGCAATCAGCCCCAGCATTTT. The V call is TRBV5-5, the J call TRBJ1-5, with a possible D match to TRBD1 (5 bases). The V end lost 2 bases, the J end lost 0 bases, and 12 bases lay between the germline ends. CDR1 and CDR2 from the germline V gene are SGHKS and YYEKEE (reference sequence). The CDR3 spans 16 residues.

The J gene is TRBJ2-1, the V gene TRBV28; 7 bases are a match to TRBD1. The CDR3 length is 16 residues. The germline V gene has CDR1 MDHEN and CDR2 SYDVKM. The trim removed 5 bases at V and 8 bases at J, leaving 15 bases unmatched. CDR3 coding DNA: TGTGCCAGCAGTCGCCCCCCCGGGACAGCCATATATGAGCAGTTCTTC. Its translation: CASSRPPGTAIYEQFF.

The CDR3 nucleotides are TGTGCCAGCAGTGAAATAGCGGGCGACTCTGGGGCCAACGTCCTGACTTTC. This codes for CASSEIAGDSGANVLTF. The chain employs TRBV6-1 and TRBJ2-6; 7 bases are a match to TRBD2. V was clipped by 2 bases and J by 0 bases; unmatched bases: 4. Germline assignment: CDR1 MNHNS and CDR2 SASEGT. This CDR3 has 17 residues.

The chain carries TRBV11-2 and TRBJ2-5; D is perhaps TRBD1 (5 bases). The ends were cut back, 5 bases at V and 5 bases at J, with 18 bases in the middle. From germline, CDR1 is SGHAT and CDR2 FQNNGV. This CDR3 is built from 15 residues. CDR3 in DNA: TGTGCCAGCAGCCCTTACCCCAGGGTCGGTGAGACCCAGTACTTC. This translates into CASSPYPRVGETQYF.

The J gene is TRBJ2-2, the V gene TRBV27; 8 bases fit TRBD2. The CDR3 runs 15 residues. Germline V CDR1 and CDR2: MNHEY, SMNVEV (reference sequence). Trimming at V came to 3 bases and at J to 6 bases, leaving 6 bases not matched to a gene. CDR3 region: CASSFEVAGSGELFF. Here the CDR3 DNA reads TGTGCCAGCAGTTTCGAGGTAGCGGGATCCGGGGAGCTGTTTTTT.

The CDR3 DNA is TGCGCCAGCAGCCCCCCCGGGGGGGCCAAAAACATTCAGTACTTC. Translated: CASSPPGGAKNIQYF. The rearrangement uses TRBV4-1 and TRBJ2-4; 7 bases agree with TRBD2. The CDR3 is 15 residues long. The J segment lost 1 base and the V segment lost 4 bases, leaving 4 bases of the junction unmatched. Germline CDR1 MGHRA, CDR2 YSYEKL.

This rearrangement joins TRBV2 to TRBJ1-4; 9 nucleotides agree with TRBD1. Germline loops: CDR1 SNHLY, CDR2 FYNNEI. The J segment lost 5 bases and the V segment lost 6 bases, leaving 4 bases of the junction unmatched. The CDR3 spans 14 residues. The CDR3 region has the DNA TGTGCCAGCAGAGACGACAGGGGGAATGAAAAACTGTTTTTT. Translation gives CASRDDRGNEKLFF.

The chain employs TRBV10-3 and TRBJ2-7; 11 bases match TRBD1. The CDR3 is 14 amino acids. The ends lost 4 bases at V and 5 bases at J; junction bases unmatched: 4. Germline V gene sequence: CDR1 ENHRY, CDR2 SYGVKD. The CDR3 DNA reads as TGTGCCATCAGTGCGGGACAGGGGGTCAACGAGCAGTACTTC. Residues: CAISAGQGVNEQYF.

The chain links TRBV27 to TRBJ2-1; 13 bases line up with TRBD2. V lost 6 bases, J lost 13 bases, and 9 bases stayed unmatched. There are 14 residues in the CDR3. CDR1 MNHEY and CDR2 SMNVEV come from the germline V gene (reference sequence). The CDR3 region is CASSPKGLAGIQFF. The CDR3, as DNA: TGTGCCAGCAGCCCAAAGGGACTAGCGGGGATACAGTTCTTC.

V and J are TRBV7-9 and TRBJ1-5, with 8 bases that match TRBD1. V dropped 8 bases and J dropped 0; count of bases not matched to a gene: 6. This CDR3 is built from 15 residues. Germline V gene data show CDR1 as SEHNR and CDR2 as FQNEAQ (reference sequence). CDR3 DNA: TGTGCCAGCGGACTCACAGGGGGTAGCAATCAGCCCCAGCATTTT. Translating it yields CASGLTGGSNQPQHF.

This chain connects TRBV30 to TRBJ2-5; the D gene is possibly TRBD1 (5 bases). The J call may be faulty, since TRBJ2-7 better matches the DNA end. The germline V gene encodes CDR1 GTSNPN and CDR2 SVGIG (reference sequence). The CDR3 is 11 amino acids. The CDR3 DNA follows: TGTGCCGGGGCCAGCAGCTACGAGCAGTACTTC. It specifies CAGASSYEQYF.

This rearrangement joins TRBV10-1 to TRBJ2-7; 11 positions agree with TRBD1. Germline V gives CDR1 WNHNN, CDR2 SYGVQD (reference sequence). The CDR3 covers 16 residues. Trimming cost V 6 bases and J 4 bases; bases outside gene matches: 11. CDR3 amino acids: CASSLSRDRGLYEQYF. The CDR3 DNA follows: TGCGCCAGCAGCCTTTCGAGGGACAGGGGGTTATACGAGCAGTACTTC.

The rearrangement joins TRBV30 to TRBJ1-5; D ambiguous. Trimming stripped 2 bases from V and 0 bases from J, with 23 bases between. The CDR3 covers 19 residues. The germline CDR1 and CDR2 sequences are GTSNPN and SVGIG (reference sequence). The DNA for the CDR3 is TGTGCCTGGAGTCCACGGGTCCCCGCGGGGTCTTATAGCAATCAGCCCCAGCATTTT. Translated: CAWSPRVPAGSYSNQPQHF.

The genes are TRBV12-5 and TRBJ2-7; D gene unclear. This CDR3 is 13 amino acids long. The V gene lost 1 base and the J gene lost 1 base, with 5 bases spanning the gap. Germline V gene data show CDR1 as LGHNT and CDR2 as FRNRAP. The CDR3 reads CASGLGRSYEQYF. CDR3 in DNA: TGTGCTAGTGGTTTGGGTAGATCCTACGAGCAGTACTTC.

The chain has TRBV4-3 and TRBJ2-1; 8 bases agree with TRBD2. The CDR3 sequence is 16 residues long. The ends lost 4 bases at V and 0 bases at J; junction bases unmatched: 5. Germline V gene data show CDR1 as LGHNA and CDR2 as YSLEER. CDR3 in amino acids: CASSPIAGPSYNEQFF. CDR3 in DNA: TGCGCCAGCAGCCCCATAGCGGGACCCTCCTACAATGAGCAGTTCTTC.